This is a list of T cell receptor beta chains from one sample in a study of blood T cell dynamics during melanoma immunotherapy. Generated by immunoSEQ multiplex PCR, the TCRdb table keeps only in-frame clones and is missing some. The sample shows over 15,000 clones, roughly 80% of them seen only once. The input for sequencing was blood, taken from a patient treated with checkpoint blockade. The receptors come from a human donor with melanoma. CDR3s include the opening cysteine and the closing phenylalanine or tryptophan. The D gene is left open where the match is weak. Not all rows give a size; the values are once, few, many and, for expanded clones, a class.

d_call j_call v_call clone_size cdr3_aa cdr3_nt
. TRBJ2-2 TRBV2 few CASSESDGKTGELFF TGTGCCAGCAGTGAATCCGACGGGAAAACCGGGGAGCTGTTTTTT
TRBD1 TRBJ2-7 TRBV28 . CASSHLGGGQGNPYEQYF TGTGCCAGCAGCCATTTGGGGGGGGGACAGGGAAACCCCTACGAGCAGTACTTC
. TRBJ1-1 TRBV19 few CASQTPGRRNTEAFF TGTGCCTCCCAGACCCCGGGACGGAGGAACACTGAAGCTTTCTTT
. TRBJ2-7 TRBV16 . CASSQSAGNYEQYF TGTGCCAGCAGCCAATCAGCCGGGAACTACGAGCAGTACTTC
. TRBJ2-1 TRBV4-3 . CASSQVETTVDEQFF TGCGCCAGCAGCCAAGTCGAGACTACGGTCGATGAGCAGTTCTTC
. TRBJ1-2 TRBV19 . CASSIAQGAGGYTF TGTGCCAGTAGTATAGCACAGGGCGCTGGTGGCTACACCTTC
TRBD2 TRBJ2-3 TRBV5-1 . CASSLMGGKDTQYF TGCGCCAGCAGCTTGATGGGGGGGAAAGATACGCAGTATTTT
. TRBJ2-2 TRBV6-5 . CASSYGSLVAGELFF TGTGCCAGCAGTTACGGGTCGCTAGTAGCCGGGGAGCTGTTTTTT
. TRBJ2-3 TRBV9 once CASSVGPSTDTQYF TGTGCCAGCAGCGTAGGTCCTAGCACAGATACGCAGTATTTT
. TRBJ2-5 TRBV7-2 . CASSLALGPSQETQYF TGTGCCAGCAGCTTAGCACTAGGTCCCTCCCAAGAGACCCAGTACTTC
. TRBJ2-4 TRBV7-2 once CASVPRNENIQYF TGTGCCAGCGTCCCCCGAAACGAAAACATTCAGTACTTC
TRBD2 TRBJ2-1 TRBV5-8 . CASSLGRGSWYGEQFF TGTGCCAGCAGCTTGGGTCGCGGGAGCTGGTACGGCGAGCAGTTCTTC
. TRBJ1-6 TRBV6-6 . CASNVGQGARNSPFHF .
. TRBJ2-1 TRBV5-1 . CASSERADNEQFF TGCGCCAGCAGCGAACGGGCCGACAATGAGCAGTTCTTC
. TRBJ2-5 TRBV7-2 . CASSRLGRDQETQYF TGTGCCAGCAGCCGCTTGGGACGAGACCAAGAGACCCAGTACTTC
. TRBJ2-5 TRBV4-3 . CASSQGRGRQETQYF TGCGCCAGCAGCCAAGGCAGGGGGAGGCAAGAGACCCAGTACTTC
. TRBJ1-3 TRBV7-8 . CASSPRAGGNTIYF TGTGCCAGCAGCCCCCGGGCAGGGGGAAACACCATATATTTT
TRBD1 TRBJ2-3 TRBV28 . CASSLFRGQADTQYF TGTGCCAGCAGTTTATTCAGGGGGCAGGCAGATACGCAGTATTTT
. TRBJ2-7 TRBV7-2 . CASSLALGSDEQYF TGTGCCAGCAGCTTAGCTCTGGGGAGTGACGAGCAGTACTTC
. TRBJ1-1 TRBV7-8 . CASSDRTTAFF TGTGCCAGCAGCGACAGGACGACCGCTTTCTTT
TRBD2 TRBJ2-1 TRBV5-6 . CASSLTSGRINNEQFF TGTGCCAGCAGCTTGACTAGCGGGAGAATCAACAATGAGCAGTTCTTC
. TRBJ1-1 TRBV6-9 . CARSSSEAFF TGTGCCAGGTCGAGTTCCGAAGCTTTCTTT
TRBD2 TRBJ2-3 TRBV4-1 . CASSQDPSGSSTDTQYF TGCGCCAGCAGCCAGGATCCTAGCGGGAGCAGCACAGATACGCAGTATTTT
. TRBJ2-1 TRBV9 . CASSLRPHGGNEQFF TGTGCCAGCAGCCTCCGGCCCCATGGAGGCAATGAGCAGTTCTTC
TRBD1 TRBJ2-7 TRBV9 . CASSPRVGGRDEQYF TGTGCCAGCAGCCCGAGAGTAGGGGGCCGGGACGAGCAGTACTTC
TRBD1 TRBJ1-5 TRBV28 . CASIPGGGGNQPQHF TGTGCCAGCATCCCAGGGGGAGGGGGGAATCAGCCCCAGCATTTT
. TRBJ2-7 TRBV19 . CASSYGHRYEQYF TGTGCCAGTAGTTACGGACACCGCTACGAGCAGTACTTC
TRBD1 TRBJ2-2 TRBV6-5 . CASSYGTAGELFF TGTGCCAGCAGTTACGGGACAGCCGGGGAGCTGTTTTTT
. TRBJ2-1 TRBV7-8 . CASSSDRSSYNEQFF TGTGCCAGCAGCTCAGACCGAAGCTCCTACAATGAGCAGTTCTTC
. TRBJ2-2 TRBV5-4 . CASSIDSLNTGELFF TGTGCCAGCAGCATCGACAGCCTTAACACCGGGGAGCTGTTTTTT
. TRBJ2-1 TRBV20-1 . CSAPTYNEQFF TGCAGTGCTCCTACCTACAATGAGCAGTTCTTC
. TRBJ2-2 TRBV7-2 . CASSLTSGELFF TGTGCCAGCAGCTTAACCAGCGGGGAGCTGTTTTTT
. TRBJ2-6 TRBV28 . CASSLMGGSGANVLTF TGTGCCAGCAGTTTGATGGGGGGTTCTGGGGCCAACGTCCTGACTTTC
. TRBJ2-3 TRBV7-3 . CASSLNSPSTDTQYF TGTGCCAGCAGCCTAAATAGCCCCAGCACAGATACGCAGTATTTT
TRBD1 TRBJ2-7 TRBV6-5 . CASSRGQGTYEQYF TGTGCCAGCAGTAGAGGACAGGGGACGTACGAGCAGTACTTC
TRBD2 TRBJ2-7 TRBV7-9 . CASSLIGLAGGSPYEQYF TGTGCCAGCAGCTTAATTGGACTAGCGGGAGGGTCCCCCTACGAGCAGTACTTC
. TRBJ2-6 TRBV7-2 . CASSLEGSSGANVLTF TGTGCCAGCAGCTTGGAGGGATCCTCTGGGGCCAACGTCCTGACTTTC
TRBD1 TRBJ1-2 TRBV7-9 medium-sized CASTPGTGGPYGYTF TGTGCCAGCACCCCGGGGACAGGGGGGCCCTATGGCTACACCTTC